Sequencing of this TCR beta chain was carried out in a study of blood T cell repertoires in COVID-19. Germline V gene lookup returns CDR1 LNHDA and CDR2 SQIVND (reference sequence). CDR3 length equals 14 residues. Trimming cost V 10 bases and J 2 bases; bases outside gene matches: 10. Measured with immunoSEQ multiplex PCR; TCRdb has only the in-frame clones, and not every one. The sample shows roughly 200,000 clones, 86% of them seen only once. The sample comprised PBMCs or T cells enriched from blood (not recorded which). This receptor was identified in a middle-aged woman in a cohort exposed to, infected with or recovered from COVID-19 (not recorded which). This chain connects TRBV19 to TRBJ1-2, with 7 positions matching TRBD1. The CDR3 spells CATLSPQGNYGYTF. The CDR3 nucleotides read TGTGCCACACTTTCACCACAGGGGAACTATGGCTACACCTTC. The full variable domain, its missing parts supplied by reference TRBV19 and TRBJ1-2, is DGGITQSPKYLFRKEGQNVTLSCEQNLNHDAMYWYRQDPGQGLRLIYYSQIVNDFQKGDIAEGYSVSREKKESFPLTVTSAQKNPTAFYLCATLSPQGNYGYTFGSGTRLTVV.